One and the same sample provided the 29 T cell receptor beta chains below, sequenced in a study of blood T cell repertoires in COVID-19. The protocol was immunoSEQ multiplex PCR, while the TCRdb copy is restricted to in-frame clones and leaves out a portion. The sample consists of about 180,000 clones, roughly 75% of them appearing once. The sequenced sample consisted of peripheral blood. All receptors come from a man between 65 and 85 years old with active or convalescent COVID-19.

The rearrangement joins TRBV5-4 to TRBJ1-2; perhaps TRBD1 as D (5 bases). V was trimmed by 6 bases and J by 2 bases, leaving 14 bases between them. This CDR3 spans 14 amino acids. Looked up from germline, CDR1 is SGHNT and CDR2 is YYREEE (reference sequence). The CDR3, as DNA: TGTGCCAGCACCGCGGACCGGGGGAACTATGGCTACACCTTC. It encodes CASTADRGNYGYTF.

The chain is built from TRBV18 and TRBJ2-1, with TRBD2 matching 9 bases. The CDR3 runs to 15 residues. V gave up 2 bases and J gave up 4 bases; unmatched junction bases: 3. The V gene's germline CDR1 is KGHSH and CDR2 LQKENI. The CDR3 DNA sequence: TGTGCCAGCTCACCAATAGCGGGGGAGTACAATGAGCAGTTCTTC. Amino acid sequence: CASSPIAGEYNEQFF.

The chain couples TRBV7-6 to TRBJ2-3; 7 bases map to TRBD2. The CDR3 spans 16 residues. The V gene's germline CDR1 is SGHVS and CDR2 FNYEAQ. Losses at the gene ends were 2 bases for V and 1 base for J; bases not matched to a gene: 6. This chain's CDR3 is CASSLSAGEGTDTQYF. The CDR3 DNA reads TGTGCCAGCAGCTTATCCGCGGGAGAGGGCACAGATACGCAGTATTTT.

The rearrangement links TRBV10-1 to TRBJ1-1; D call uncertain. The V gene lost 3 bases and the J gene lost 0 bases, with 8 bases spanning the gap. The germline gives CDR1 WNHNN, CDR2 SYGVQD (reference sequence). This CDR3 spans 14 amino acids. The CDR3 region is CASSETKMNTEAFF. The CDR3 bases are TGCGCCAGCAGTGAAACAAAGATGAACACTGAAGCTTTCTTT.

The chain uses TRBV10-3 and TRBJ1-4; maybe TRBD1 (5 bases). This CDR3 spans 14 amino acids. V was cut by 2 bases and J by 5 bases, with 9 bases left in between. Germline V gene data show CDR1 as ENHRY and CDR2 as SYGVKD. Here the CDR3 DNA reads TGTGCCATCAGTGAGGGGGCGAACAATGAAAAACTGTTTTTT. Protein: CAISEGANNEKLFF.

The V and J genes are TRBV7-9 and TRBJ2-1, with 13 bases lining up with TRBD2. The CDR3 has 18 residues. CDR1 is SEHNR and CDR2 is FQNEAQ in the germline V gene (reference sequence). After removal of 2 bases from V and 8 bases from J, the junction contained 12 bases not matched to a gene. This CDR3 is CASSLRTSGRRGVDEQFF. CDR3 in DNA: TGTGCCAGCAGCTTAAGGACTAGCGGGAGAAGAGGGGTTGATGAGCAGTTCTTC.

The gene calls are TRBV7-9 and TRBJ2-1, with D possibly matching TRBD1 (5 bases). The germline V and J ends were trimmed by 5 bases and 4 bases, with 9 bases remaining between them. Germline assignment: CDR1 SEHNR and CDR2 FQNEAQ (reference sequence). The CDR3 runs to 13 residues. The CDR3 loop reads CASSRGAYNEQFF. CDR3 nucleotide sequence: TGTGCCAGCAGCAGGGGCGCTTACAATGAGCAGTTCTTC.

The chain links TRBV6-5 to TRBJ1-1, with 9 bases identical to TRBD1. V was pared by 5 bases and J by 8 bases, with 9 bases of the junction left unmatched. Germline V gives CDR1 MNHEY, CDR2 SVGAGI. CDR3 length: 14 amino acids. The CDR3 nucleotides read TGTGCCAGCAGTCCGGACAGGGGCGGAAGGGAAGCTTTCTTT. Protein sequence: CASSPDRGGREAFF.

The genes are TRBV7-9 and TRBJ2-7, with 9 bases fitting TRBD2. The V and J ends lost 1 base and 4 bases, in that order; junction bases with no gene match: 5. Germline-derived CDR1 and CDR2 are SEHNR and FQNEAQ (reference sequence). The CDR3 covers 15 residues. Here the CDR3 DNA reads TGTGCCAGCAGCTTAGGGGCTAGCGGGGTTTACGAGCAGTACTTC. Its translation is CASSLGASGVYEQYF.

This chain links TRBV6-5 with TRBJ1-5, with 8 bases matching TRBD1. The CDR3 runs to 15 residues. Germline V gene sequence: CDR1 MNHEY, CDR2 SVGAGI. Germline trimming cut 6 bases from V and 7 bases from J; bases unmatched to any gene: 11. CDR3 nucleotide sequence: TGTGCCAGCAGGGGGGCAGGGGGCGCGGGACAGCCCCAGCATTTT. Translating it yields CASRGAGGAGQPQHF.

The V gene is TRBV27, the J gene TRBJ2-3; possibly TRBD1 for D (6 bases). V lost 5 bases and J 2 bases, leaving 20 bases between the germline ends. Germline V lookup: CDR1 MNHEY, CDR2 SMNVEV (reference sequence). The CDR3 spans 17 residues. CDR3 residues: CASSTLQGALSTDTQYF. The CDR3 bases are TGTGCCAGCAGTACCCTACAGGGAGCTTTATCCACAGATACGCAGTATTTT.

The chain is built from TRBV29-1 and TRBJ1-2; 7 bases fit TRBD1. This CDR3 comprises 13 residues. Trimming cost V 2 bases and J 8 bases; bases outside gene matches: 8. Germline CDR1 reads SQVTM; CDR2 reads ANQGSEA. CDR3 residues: CSVETNQGDGYTF. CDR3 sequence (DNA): TGCAGCGTTGAAACCAACCAGGGGGACGGCTACACCTTC. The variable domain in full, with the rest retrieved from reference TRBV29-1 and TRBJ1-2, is SAVISQKPSRDICQRGTSLTIQCQVDSQVTMMFWYRQQPGQSLTLIATANQGSEATYESGFVIDKFPISRPNLTFSTLTVSNMSPEDSSIYLCSVETNQGDGYTFGSGTRLTVV.

For the CDR3, the DNA is TGCGCCAGCAGCCCGGACAGGGGTAACAATGAGCAGTTCTTC. Translating gives CASSPDRGNNEQFF. The rearrangement joins TRBV5-1 to TRBJ2-1; 9 bases are shared with TRBD1. CDR3 length: 14 residues. Germline V gene data show CDR1 as SGHRS and CDR2 as YFSETQ. Losses at the gene ends were 4 bases for V and 5 bases for J; bases not matched to a gene: 4.

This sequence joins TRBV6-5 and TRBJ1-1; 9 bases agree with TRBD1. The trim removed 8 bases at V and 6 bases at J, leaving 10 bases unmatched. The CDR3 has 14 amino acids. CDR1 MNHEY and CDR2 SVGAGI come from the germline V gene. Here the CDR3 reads CASQNRGRLSEAFF. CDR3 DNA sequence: TGTGCCAGCCAAAACAGGGGGCGCTTATCTGAAGCTTTCTTT.

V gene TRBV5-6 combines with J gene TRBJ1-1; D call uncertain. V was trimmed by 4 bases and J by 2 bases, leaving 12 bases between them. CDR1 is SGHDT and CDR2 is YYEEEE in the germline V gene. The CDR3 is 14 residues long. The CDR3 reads CASSPLGSNTEAFF. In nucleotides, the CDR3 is TGTGCCAGCAGCCCCCTCGGTAGCAACACTGAAGCTTTCTTT.

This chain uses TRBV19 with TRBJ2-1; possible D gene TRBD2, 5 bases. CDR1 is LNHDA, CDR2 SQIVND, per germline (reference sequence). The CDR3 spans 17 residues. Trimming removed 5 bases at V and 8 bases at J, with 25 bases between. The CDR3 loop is CASSRRATRGTWDEQFF. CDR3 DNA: TGTGCCAGTAGTCGTCGGGCGACCCGGGGAACCTGGGATGAGCAGTTCTTC.

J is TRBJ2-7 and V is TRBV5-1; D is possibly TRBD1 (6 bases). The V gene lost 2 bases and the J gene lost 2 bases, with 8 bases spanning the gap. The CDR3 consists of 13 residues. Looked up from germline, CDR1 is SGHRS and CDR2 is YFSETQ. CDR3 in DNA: TGCGCCAGCAGCTTTGGACAGACCTACGAGCAGTACTTC. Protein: CASSFGQTYEQYF. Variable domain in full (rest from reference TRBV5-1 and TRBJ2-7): KAGVTQTPRYLIKTRGQQVTLSCSPISGHRSVSWYQQTPGQGLQFLFEYFSETQRNKGNFPGRFSGRQFSNSRSEMNVSTLELGDSALYLCASSFGQTYEQYFGPGTRLTVT.

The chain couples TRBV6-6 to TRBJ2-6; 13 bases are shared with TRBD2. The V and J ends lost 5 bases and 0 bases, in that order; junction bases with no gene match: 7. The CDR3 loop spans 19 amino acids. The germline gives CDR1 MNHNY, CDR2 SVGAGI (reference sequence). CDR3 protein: CASSPGLAGANSGANVLTF. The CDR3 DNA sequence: TGTGCCAGCAGTCCTGGACTAGCGGGGGCCAACTCTGGGGCCAACGTCCTGACTTTC.

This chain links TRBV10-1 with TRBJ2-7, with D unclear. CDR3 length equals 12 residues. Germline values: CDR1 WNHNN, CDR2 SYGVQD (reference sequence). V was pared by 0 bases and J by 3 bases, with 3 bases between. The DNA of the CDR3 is TGCGCCAGCAGTGAGTCCGGCTACGAGCAGTACTTC. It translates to CASSESGYEQYF.

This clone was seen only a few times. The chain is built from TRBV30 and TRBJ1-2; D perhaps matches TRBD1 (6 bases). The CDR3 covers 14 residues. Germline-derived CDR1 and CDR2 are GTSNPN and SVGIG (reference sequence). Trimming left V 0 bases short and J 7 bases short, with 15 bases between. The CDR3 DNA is TGTGCCTGGAGTGTATCCACAGGGTTCTCTGGCTACACCTTC. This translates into CAWSVSTGFSGYTF.

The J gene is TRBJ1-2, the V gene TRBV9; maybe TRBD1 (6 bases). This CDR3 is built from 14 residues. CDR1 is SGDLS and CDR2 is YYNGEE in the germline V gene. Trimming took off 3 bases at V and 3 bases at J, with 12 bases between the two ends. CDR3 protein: CASSAWDTYYGYTF. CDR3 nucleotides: TGTGCCAGCAGCGCCTGGGACACCTACTATGGCTACACCTTC.

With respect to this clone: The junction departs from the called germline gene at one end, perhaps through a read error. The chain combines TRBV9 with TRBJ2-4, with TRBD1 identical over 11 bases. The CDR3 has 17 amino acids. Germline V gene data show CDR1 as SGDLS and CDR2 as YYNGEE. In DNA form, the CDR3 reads TGTGCCAGCAGCGCTGGGGACAGGGGGTTTGCTGGCCCATTCCAGAATTTC. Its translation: CASSAGDRGFAGPFQNF.

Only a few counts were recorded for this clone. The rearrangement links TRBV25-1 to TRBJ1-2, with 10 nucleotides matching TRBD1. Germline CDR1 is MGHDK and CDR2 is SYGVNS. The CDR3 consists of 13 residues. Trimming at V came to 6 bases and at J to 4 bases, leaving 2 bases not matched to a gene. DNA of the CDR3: TGTGCCAGCAGGGGGGACAGGGGCTATGGCTACACCTTC. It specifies CASRGDRGYGYTF.

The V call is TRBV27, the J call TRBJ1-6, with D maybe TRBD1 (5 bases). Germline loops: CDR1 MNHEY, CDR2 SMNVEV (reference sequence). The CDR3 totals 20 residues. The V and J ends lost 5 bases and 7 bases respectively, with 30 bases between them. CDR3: CASSPNSGHPAAFKNSPLHF. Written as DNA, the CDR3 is TGTGCCAGCAGTCCGAACTCAGGGCATCCAGCCGCATTCAAGAATTCACCCCTCCACTTT.

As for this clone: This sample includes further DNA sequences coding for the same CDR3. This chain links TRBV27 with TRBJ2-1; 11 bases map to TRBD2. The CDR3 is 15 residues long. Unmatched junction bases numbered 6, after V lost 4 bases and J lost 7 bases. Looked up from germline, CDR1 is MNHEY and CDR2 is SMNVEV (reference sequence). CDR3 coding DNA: TGTGCCAGCAGTTCCGGGACTAGCGGAAAAAATGAGCAGTTCTTC. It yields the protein CASSSGTSGKNEQFF.

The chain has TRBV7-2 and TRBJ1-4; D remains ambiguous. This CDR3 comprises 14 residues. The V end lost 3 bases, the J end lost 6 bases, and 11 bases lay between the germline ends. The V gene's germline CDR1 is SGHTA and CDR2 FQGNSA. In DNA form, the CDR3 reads TGTGCCAGCAGCTTGAACAGCGGGTATGAAAAACTGTTTTTT. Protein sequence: CASSLNSGYEKLFF.

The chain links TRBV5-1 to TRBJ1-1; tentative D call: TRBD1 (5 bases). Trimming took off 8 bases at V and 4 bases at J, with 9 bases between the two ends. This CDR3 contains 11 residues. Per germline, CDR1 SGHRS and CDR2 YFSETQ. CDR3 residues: CASRGITEAFF. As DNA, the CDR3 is TGCGCCAGTAGGGGTATCACTGAAGCTTTCTTT.

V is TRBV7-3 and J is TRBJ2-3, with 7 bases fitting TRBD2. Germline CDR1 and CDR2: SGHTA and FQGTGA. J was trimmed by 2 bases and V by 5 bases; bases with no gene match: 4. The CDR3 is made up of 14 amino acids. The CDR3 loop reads CASSPRGDTDTQYF. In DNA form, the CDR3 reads TGTGCCAGCAGCCCCCGGGGGGACACAGATACGCAGTATTTT.

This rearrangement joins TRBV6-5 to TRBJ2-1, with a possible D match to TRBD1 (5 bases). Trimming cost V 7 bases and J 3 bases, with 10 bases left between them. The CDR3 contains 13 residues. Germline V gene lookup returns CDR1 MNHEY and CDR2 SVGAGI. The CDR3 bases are TGTGCCAGCAAGCTGGACAACTACAATGAGCAGTTCTTC. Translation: CASKLDNYNEQFF.